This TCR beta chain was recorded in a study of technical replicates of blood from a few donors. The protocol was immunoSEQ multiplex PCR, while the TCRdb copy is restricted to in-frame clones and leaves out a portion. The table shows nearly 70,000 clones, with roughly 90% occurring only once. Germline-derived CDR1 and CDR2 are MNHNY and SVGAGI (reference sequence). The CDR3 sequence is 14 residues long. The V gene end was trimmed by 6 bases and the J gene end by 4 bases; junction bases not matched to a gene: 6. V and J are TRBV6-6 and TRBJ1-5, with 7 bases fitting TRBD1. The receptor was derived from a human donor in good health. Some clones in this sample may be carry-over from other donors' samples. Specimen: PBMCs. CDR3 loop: CASSSGQLNQPQHF. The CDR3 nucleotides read TGTGCCAGCAGCTCGGGACAGCTTAATCAGCCCCAGCATTTT.